The 30 T cell receptor beta chains in this list originate from one sample, sequenced in a study of CD8+CD57+ T cells in acquired aplastic anemia. The template for TCR beta VDJ and CDR3 sequence profiling was genomic DNA. Via MiXCR, TCRdb re-called the reads, giving one row per CDR3 protein. The sample lists 150,000 to 200,000 distinct CDR3 sequences; less than 50% were seen once. CD8+CD57+ cell expansion, shown by flow cytometry, had occurred in the patients selected for sequencing. Sequenced input: sorted CD4+, CD8+, or CD8+CD57+ T cells (not recorded which) from PBMCs. The receptors were gathered from a human donor with aplastic anemia.

The rearrangement uses TRBV15 and TRBJ1-5; D unclear. In germline, CDR1 is LNHNV, CDR2 YYDKDF (reference sequence). This CDR3 is 13 amino acids long. Trimming shortened V by 6 bases and J by 3 bases, and 9 bases separated the two germline ends. The CDR3 loop reads CATSGQINQPQHF. In nucleotides, the CDR3 is TGTGCCACCAGTGGGCAAATCAATCAGCCCCAGCATTTT.

This clonotype was observed at least ten times. V and J are TRBV9 and TRBJ2-1; 12 positions match TRBD2. Per germline, CDR1 SGDLS and CDR2 YYNGEE. J was trimmed by 7 bases and V by 0 bases; bases with no gene match: 5. The CDR3 sequence is 16 residues long. The CDR3 here is CASSVGPSGGVNEQFF. CDR3 DNA sequence: TGTGCCAGCAGCGTAGGTCCTAGCGGGGGGGTAAATGAGCAGTTCTTC.

In DNA, the CDR3 is TGTGCCAGCAGCGCCCGGGACCACTCTCGCACCGGGGAGCTGTTTTTT. Translating gives CASSARDHSRTGELFF. The chain joins TRBV7-8 to TRBJ2-2, with D tentatively TRBD1 or TRBD2 (5 bases each). The CDR3 extends over 16 amino acids. The germline V and J ends were trimmed by 5 bases and 4 bases, with 17 bases remaining between them. Germline CDR1 reads SGHVS; CDR2 reads FQNEAQ.

This sequence joins TRBV29-1 and TRBJ1-1; maybe TRBD1 (5 bases). The CDR3 sequence is 14 residues long. The V gene lost 7 bases and the J gene lost 2 bases, with 17 bases spanning the gap. Germline CDR1 SQVTM, CDR2 ANQGSEA. CDR3 in amino acids: CSGAPGQANTEAFF. The CDR3 DNA reads as TGCAGCGGGGCACCGGGGCAGGCTAACACTGAAGCTTTCTTT.

In the case of this clonotype: A read error may be the cause here, since a much bigger clone is one base away. No conserved phenylalanine or tryptophan ends this CDR3, so it is likely a read error. V gene TRBV6-5 combines with J gene TRBJ2-7; D unresolved. Germline CDR1 reads MNHEY; CDR2 reads SVGAGI. CDR3 length: 12 residues. Trimming took off 4 bases at V and 5 bases at J, with 9 bases between the two ends. The CDR3 sequence is CASSSNKNEQYS. In nucleotides, the CDR3 is TGTGCCAGCAGTTCCAATAAAAACGAGCAGTACTCC.

The V call is TRBV7-3, the J call TRBJ2-2; D not certain. Germline CDR1 SGHTA, CDR2 FQGTGA. Deletions cut 1 base from V and 6 bases from J, with 6 bases between. This CDR3 has 13 amino acids. The CDR3 DNA follows: TGTGCCAGCAGCTTAAAGGGCTCCGGGGAGCTGTTTTTT. Amino acids: CASSLKGSGELFF.

The chain combines TRBV19 with TRBJ2-7; either TRBD1 or TRBD2 may fit D (7 bases each). Germline V CDR1 and CDR2: LNHDA, SQIVND (reference sequence). This CDR3 has 14 amino acids. V lost 3 bases, J lost 6 bases, and 15 bases lay in between. The CDR3 DNA is TGTGCCAGTAGTATCAGACAGGGACTATTCGAGCAGTACTTC. It encodes CASSIRQGLFEQYF.

This clonotype was recorded only once. In DNA, the CDR3 is TGCAGCGTTGATAGCTCTGGGGCCAACGTCCTGACTTTC. It yields the protein CSVDSSGANVLTF. The chain couples TRBV29-1 to TRBJ2-6; D remains unclear. The CDR3 sequence is 13 residues long. Germline-derived CDR1 and CDR2 are SQVTM and ANQGSEA. V lost 3 bases and J 0 bases, leaving 3 bases between the germline ends.

Notes on this clonotype: With a much larger clone just one base away, this may be a read error. It is likely a read error, because the conserved phenylalanine at the end of the CDR3 is missing. The chain joins TRBV12-3 or TRBV12-4 to TRBJ2-7; 9 bases align to TRBD2. CDR3 length: 17 amino acids. V lost 1 base, J lost 0 bases, and 7 bases stayed unmatched. CDR3: CASSLEGLAGHSYEQYS. The CDR3 coding sequence is TGTGCCAGCAGTTTAGAGGGGCTAGCGGGGCACTCCTACGAGCAGTACTCC.

Ten or more counts support this clonotype. The chain links TRBV9 to TRBJ2-1; D may correspond to TRBD1 or TRBD2 (5 bases each). The germline V gene has CDR1 SGDLS and CDR2 YYNGEE. The CDR3 contains 14 residues. V lost 3 bases and J lost 10, with 17 bases in between. The CDR3 nucleotides read TGTGCCAGCAGCGCACACGACGGGACCTTGGAGCAGTTCTTC. Translation: CASSAHDGTLEQFF.

In its sample, this clonotype was seen a few times. V gene TRBV15 combines with J gene TRBJ2-7; TRBD2 aligns across 7 bases. CDR1 LNHNV and CDR2 YYDKDF come from the germline V gene (reference sequence). This CDR3 contains 13 residues. With V trimmed by 2 bases and J by 5 bases, 3 bases remained unmatched. The CDR3 loop reads CATSRYRGDEQYF. The CDR3 region has the DNA TGTGCCACCAGCAGATATCGGGGGGACGAGCAGTACTTC.

This clonotype was found once. J is TRBJ2-7 and V is TRBV19; 11 bases fit TRBD2. This CDR3 contains 15 residues. CDR1 is LNHDA, CDR2 SQIVND, per germline (reference sequence). After removal of 4 bases from V and 3 bases from J, the junction contained 5 bases not matched to a gene. The CDR3 sequence is CASSRTSGYLYEQYF. CDR3 bases: TGTGCCAGTAGTAGGACTAGCGGGTATCTCTACGAGCAGTACTTC. Based on the CDR3 plus reference TRBV19 and TRBJ2-7, the full variable domain is DGGITQSPKYLFRKEGQNVTLSCEQNLNHDAMYWYRQDPGQGLRLIYYSQIVNDFQKGDIAEGYSVSREKKESFPLTVTSAQKNPTAFYLCASSRTSGYLYEQYFGPGTRLTVT.

This clonotype was observed many times. This chain uses TRBV9 with TRBJ2-7, with D perhaps TRBD1 (6 bases). CDR3 length: 16 amino acids. Trimming pared 4 bases from V and 1 base from J, leaving 18 bases between. Germline V lookup: CDR1 SGDLS, CDR2 YYNGEE. CDR3 sequence: CASSPTLWGPSYEQYF. The CDR3 coding sequence is TGTGCCAGCAGCCCAACCTTGTGGGGGCCTTCCTACGAGCAGTACTTC.

CDR3 loop: CASSRKTGFGTEAFF. The CDR3 nucleotides read TGTGCCAGCAGCAGGAAAACAGGTTTTGGCACTGAAGCTTTCTTT. The V and J genes are TRBV5-5 and TRBJ1-1, with D maybe TRBD1 (5 bases). This CDR3 contains 15 residues. In germline, CDR1 is SGHKS, CDR2 YYEKEE (reference sequence). V was trimmed by 4 bases and J by 4 bases, leaving 17 bases between them.

In its sample, this clonotype was seen many times. The DNA for the CDR3 is TGTGCCACCAGCAGAGGGGACAAACAAGAGACCCAGTACTTC. This gives the protein CATSRGDKQETQYF. The J gene is TRBJ2-5, the V gene TRBV15; perhaps TRBD1 as D (6 bases). V gave up 1 base and J gave up 2 bases, with 8 bases separating them. This CDR3 comprises 14 residues. CDR1 LNHNV and CDR2 YYDKDF come from the germline V gene (reference sequence). The entire variable domain, with the rest obtained from reference TRBV15 and TRBJ2-5, is as follows: DAMVIQNPRYQVTQFGKPVTLSCSQTLNHNVMYWYQQKSSQAPKLLFHYYDKDFNNEADTPDNFQSRRPNTSFCFLDIRSPGLGDTAMYLCATSRGDKQETQYFGPGTRLLVL.

As regards this clonotype: One base away lies a much larger clone, so this may be a sequencing read error. The chain joins TRBV2 to TRBJ1-4; D not resolved. V lost 2 bases and J lost 10, with 14 bases in between. CDR1 SNHLY and CDR2 FYNNEI come from the germline V gene. The length of the CDR3 is 14 residues. In DNA form, the CDR3 reads TGTGCCAGCAGTGAAAGGGCCGCCCAAGGAAAACTGTTTTTT. This sequence encodes CASSERAAQGKLFF.

Comments on this clonotype: Possible read error: a much larger clone is one base away. The chain recombines TRBV4-2 with TRBJ1-5, with D perhaps matching TRBD1 (6 bases). Germline V CDR1 and CDR2: LGHNA, YNFKEQ. There are 17 residues in the CDR3. V was trimmed by 4 bases and J by 3 bases, leaving 19 bases between them. The CDR3 bases are TGTGCCAGCAGCCGAATACGACAGGTTGCATTCAATCAGCCCCAGCATTTT. As protein: CASSRIRQVAFNQPQHF.

This clonotype was counted ten times or more. The chain has TRBV20-1 and TRBJ1-5; 8 bases fit TRBD1. In germline, CDR1 is DFQATT, CDR2 SNEGSKA (reference sequence). The CDR3 is made up of 15 amino acids. Trimming removed 3 bases from V and 3 bases from J; junction bases left unmatched: 7. CDR3 protein: CSARKRTGFNQPQHF. The CDR3 bases are TGCAGTGCTAGGAAACGGACAGGGTTCAATCAGCCCCAGCATTTT.

The chain joins TRBV5-5 to TRBJ2-7, with TRBD1 matching 9 bases. The J segment lost 2 bases and the V segment lost 2 bases, leaving 8 bases of the junction unmatched. CDR1 SGHKS and CDR2 YYEKEE come from the germline V gene (reference sequence). The CDR3 totals 16 residues. The CDR3 sequence is CASSLSGTGYTYEQYF. CDR3 DNA: TGTGCCAGCAGCTTATCGGGGACAGGGTACACCTACGAGCAGTACTTC. The variable domain in full, with the rest retrieved from reference TRBV5-5 and TRBJ2-7, is DAGVTQSPTHLIKTRGQQVTLRCSPISGHKSVSWYQQVLGQGPQFIFQYYEKEERGRGNFPDRFSARQFPNYSSELNVNALLLGDSALYLCASSLSGTGYTYEQYFGPGTRLTVT.

This chain uses TRBV7-6 with TRBJ1-1; D gene ambiguous. The CDR3 runs to 12 residues. Germline CDR1 reads SGHVS; CDR2 reads FNYEAQ. Trimming pared 5 bases from V and 7 bases from J, leaving 11 bases between. The CDR3 region is CASSEGGREAFF. DNA for the CDR3: TGTGCCAGCAGCGAGGGAGGGCGTGAAGCTTTCTTT.

This chain connects TRBV7-3 to TRBJ2-1; possible D gene TRBD1, 5 bases. Trimming removed 5 bases from V and 0 bases from J, with 11 bases in between. The CDR3 covers 15 residues. CDR1 SGHTA and CDR2 FQGTGA come from the germline V gene. CDR3 region: CASSTDSSSYNEQFF. In DNA form, the CDR3 reads TGTGCCAGCAGCACCGACAGCAGCTCCTACAATGAGCAGTTCTTC.

This clonotype was observed many times. The junction differs from germline at one of its ends, possibly a read error. The chain recombines TRBV5-1 with TRBJ1-1, with D maybe TRBD1 (5 bases). The germline gives CDR1 SGHRS, CDR2 YFSETQ. CDR3 length equals 12 residues. CDR3 DNA sequence: TGTGCCAGCAGTGGGGGGAACACTGAAGCTTTCTTT. It yields the protein CASSGGNTEAFF. The whole variable domain, filled in from reference TRBV5-1 and TRBJ1-1, reads KAGVTQTPRYLIKTRGQQVTLSCSPISGHRSVSWYQQTPGQGLQFLFEYFSETQRNKGNFPGRFSGRQFSNSRSEMNVSTLELGDSALYLCASSGGNTEAFFGQGTRLTVV.

This clonotype has at least ten counts. The chain is built from TRBV19 and TRBJ1-6; D call uncertain. The CDR3 is 13 residues long. V lost 3 bases and J lost 10, with 10 bases in between. Germline lookup yields CDR1 LNHDA and CDR2 SQIVND (reference sequence). Here the CDR3 DNA reads TGTGCCAGTAGTATCACTCTTGCCTCACCCCTCCACTTT. Its protein is CASSITLASPLHF. Using reference TRBV19 and TRBJ1-6 for the parts outside the CDR3, the full variable domain is DGGITQSPKYLFRKEGQNVTLSCEQNLNHDAMYWYRQDPGQGLRLIYYSQIVNDFQKGDIAEGYSVSREKKESFPLTVTSAQKNPTAFYLCASSITLASPLHFGNGTRLTVT.

The chain has TRBV5-1 and TRBJ2-1, with 13 bases matching TRBD2. V lost 0 bases to trimming and J lost 6 bases; unmatched junction nucleotides: 3. CDR1 is SGHRS, CDR2 YFSETQ, per germline. This CDR3 has 16 amino acids. The DNA for the CDR3 is TGCGCCAGCAGCTTGGCGGGACTAGCGGGATTCAATGAGCAGTTCTTC. Residues: CASSLAGLAGFNEQFF.

The chain joins TRBV15 to TRBJ2-7; TRBD1 matches 10 bases. The V gene's germline CDR1 is LNHNV and CDR2 YYDKDF (reference sequence). Germline trimming cut 5 bases from V and 3 bases from J; bases unmatched to any gene: 7. This CDR3 is built from 15 residues. This chain's CDR3 is CATSRGTGDNYEQYF. The DNA of the CDR3 is TGTGCCACCAGCCGTGGGACAGGGGATAACTACGAGCAGTACTTC.

V is TRBV29-1 and J is TRBJ1-2, with D possibly TRBD1 on 5 matching bases. CDR3 size: 13 residues. The ends were cut back, 6 bases at V and 4 bases at J, with 15 bases in the middle. From germline, CDR1 is SQVTM and CDR2 ANQGSEA. CDR3 protein: CSVRLGGVYGYTF. CDR3 DNA: TGCAGCGTGAGGCTTGGAGGGGTCTATGGCTACACCTTC.

A word on this clonotype: A much larger clone sits a single nucleotide away, making a read error possible. Here the CDR3 omits its conserved ending phenylalanine or tryptophan, so a read error is the likely source. In nucleotides, the CDR3 is TGTGCCAGCAGCCCTCAGGGGGTAAACAATGAGCAGTTCTAC. Translated, it gives CASSPQGVNNEQFY. This rearrangement joins TRBV14 to TRBJ2-1, with 7 bases fitting TRBD1. The germline V gene encodes CDR1 SGHDN and CDR2 FVKESK. CDR3 size: 14 residues. V lost 4 bases, J lost 5 bases, and 5 bases stayed unmatched.

This clonotype was picked up a small number of times. This chain uses TRBV24-1 with TRBJ2-7, with D perhaps TRBD2 (5 bases). Looked up from germline, CDR1 is KGHDR and CDR2 is SFDVKD. CDR3 length: 13 residues. V was trimmed by 5 bases and J by 6 bases, leaving 13 bases between them. The DNA for the CDR3 is TGTGCCACCAGTGGATCTGGAGGCAGCGAGCAGTACTTC. Protein sequence: CATSGSGGSEQYF.

The chain is built from TRBV20-1 and TRBJ2-1, with D unclear. This CDR3 region has 14 residues. Germline CDR1 is DFQATT and CDR2 is SNEGSKA (reference sequence). V dropped 6 bases and J dropped 5 bases, with 17 bases sitting between them. The CDR3 nucleotides read TGCAGTGCCAAAGCTCCGCAGAGTAACAATGAGCAGTTCTTC. It specifies CSAKAPQSNNEQFF.

This rearrangement joins TRBV5-1 to TRBJ2-1; no firm D call. Germline V gene data show CDR1 as SGHRS and CDR2 as YFSETQ. The V gene lost 0 bases and the J gene lost 2 bases, with 9 bases spanning the gap. The CDR3 has 15 residues. The CDR3 bases are TGCGCCAGCAGCTTGGCAGCCCCAACCTACAATGAGCAGTTCTTC. Translated, it gives CASSLAAPTYNEQFF.